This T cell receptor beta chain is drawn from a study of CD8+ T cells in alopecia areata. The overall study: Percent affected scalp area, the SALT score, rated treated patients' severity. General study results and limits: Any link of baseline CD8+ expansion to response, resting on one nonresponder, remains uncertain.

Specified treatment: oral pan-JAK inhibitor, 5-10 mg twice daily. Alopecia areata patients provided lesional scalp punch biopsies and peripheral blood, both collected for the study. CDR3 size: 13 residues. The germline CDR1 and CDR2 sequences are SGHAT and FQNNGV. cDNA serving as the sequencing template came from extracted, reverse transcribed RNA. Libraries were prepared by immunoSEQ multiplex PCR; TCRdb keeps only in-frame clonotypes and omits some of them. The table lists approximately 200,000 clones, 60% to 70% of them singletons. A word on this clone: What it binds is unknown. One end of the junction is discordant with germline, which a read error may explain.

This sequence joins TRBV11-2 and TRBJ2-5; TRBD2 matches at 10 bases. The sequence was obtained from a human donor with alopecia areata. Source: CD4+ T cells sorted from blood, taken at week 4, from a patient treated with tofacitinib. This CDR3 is CASGGGPQETQYF. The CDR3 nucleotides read TGCGCCAGCGGGGGGGGGCCACAAGAGACCCAGTACTTC.